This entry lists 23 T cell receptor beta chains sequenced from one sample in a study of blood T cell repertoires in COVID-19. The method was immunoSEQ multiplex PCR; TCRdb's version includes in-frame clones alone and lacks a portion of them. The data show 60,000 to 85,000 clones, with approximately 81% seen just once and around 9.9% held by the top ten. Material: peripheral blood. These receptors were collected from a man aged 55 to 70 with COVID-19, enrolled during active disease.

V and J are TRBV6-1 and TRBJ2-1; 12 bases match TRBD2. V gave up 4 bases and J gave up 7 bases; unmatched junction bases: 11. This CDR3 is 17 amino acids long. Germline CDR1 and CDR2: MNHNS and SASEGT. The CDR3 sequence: CASSASLAGGRFNEQFF. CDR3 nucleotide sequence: TGTGCCAGCAGTGCATCACTAGCGGGAGGTCGATTTAATGAGCAGTTCTTC.

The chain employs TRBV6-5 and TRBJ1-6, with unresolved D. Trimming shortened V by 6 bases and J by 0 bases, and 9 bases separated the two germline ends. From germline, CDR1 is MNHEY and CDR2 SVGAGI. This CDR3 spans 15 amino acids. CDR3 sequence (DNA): TGTGCCAGCAGCTTGACATACTCCTATAATTCACCCCTCCACTTT. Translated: CASSLTYSYNSPLHF.

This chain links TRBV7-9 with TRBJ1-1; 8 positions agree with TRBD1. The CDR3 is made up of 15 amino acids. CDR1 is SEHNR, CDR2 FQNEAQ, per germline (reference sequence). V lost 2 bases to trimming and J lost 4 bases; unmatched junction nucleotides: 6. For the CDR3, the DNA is TGTGCCAGCAGCTTACACAATGGACAGGGCACTGAAGCTTTCTTT. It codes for CASSLHNGQGTEAFF.

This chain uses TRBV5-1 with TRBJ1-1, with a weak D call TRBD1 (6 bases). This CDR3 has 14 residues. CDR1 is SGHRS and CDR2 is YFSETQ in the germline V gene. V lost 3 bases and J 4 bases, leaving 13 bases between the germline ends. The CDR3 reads CASSSGQLLTEAFF. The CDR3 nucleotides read TGCGCCAGCAGCTCTGGACAGCTGCTCACTGAAGCTTTCTTT.

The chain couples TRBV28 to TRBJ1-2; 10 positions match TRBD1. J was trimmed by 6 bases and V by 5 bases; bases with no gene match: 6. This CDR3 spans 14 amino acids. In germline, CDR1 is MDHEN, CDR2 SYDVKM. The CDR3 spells CASSPDRGRDGYTF. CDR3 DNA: TGTGCCAGCAGTCCCGACAGGGGGCGGGATGGCTACACCTTC.

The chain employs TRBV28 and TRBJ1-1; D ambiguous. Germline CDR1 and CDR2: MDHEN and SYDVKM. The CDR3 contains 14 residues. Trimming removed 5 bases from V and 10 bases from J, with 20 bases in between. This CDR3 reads CASSVPPDSPRAFF. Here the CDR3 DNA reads TGTGCCAGCAGTGTTCCCCCGGACTCCCCCCGAGCTTTCTTT.

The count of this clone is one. This CDR3 is CASSQGGYGYTF. CDR3 nucleotide sequence: TGTGCCAGCAGTCAGGGGGGCTATGGCTACACCTTC. The genes are TRBV2 and TRBJ1-2; the match to TRBD1 covers 7 bases. The ends lost 5 bases at V and 4 bases at J; junction bases unmatched: 1. This CDR3 has 12 residues. Germline CDR1 SNHLY, CDR2 FYNNEI.

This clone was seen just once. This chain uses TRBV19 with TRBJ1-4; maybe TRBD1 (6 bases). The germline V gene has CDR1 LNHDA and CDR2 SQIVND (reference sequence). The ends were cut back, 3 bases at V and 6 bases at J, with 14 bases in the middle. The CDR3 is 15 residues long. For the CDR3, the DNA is TGTGCCAGTAGTATGTTCTGGGGGCAAGATGAAAAACTGTTTTTT. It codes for CASSMFWGQDEKLFF.

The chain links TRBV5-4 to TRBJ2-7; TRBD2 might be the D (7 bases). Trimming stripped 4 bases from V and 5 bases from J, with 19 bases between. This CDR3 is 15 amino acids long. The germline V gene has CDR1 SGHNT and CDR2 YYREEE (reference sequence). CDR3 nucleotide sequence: TGTGCCAGCAGCCCTAGAGGGGGGGCGGGTGACGAGCAGTACTTC. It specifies CASSPRGGAGDEQYF.

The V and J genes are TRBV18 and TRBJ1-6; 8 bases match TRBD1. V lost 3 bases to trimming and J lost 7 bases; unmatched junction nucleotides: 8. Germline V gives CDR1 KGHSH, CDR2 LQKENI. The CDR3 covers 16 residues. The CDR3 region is CASSPRTGTGNSPLHF. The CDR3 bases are TGTGCCAGCTCACCTCGGACAGGGACTGGGAATTCACCCCTCCACTTT.

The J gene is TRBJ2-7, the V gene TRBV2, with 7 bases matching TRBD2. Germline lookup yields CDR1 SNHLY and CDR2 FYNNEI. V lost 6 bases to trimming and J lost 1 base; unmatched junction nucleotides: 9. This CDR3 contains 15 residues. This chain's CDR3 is CASRGLGEGSYEQYF. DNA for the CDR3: TGTGCCAGCAGGGGGTTAGGGGAGGGTTCCTACGAGCAGTACTTC.

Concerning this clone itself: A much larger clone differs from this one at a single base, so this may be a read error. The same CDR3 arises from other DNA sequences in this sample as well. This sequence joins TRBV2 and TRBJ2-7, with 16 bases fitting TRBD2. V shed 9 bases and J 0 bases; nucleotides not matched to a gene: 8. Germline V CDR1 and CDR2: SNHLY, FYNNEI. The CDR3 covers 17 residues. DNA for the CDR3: TGTGCCAGTACTCGGGGACTAGCGGGGGGGCGCTCCTACGAGCAGTACTTC. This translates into CASTRGLAGGRSYEQYF.

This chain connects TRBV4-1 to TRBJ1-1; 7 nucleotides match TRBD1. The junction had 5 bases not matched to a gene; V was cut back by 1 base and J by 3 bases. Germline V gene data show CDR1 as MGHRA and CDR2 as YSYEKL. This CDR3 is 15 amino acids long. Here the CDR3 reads CASSQGTGYHTEAFF. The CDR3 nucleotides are TGCGCCAGCAGCCAAGGGACAGGCTATCACACTGAAGCTTTCTTT.

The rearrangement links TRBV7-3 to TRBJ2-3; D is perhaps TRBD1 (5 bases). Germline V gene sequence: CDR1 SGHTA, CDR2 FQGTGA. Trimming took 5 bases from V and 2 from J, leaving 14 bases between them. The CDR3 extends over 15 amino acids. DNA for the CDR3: TGTGCCAGCAGCCGTAGGCAGGGAACCACAGATACGCAGTATTTT. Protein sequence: CASSRRQGTTDTQYF.

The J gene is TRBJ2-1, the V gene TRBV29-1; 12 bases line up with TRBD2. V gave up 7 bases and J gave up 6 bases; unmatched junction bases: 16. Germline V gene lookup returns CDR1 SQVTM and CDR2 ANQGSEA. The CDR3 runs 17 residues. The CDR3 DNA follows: TGCAGCGGATTGACTAGCGGGAGTTCGGGGTTAAGCAATGAGCAGTTCTTC. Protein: CSGLTSGSSGLSNEQFF.

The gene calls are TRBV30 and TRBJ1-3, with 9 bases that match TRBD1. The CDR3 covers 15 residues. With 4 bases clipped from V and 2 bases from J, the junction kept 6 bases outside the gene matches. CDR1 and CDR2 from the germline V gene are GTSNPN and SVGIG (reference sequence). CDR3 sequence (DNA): TGTGCCTGGAACAGGGGGCTAGGGACTGGAAACACCATATATTTT. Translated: CAWNRGLGTGNTIYF.

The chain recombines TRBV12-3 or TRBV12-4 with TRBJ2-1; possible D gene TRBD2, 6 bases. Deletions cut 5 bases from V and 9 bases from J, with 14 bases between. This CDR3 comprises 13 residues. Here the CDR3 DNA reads TGTGCCAGCAGTCTGTTTACTAGCACTGAGCAGTTCTTC. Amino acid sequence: CASSLFTSTEQFF.

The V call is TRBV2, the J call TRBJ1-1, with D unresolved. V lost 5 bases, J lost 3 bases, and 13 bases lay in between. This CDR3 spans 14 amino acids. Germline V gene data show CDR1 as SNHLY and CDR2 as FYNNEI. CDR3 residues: CASSQTQEDTEAFF. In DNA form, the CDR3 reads TGTGCCAGCAGTCAGACCCAGGAGGACACTGAAGCTTTCTTT.

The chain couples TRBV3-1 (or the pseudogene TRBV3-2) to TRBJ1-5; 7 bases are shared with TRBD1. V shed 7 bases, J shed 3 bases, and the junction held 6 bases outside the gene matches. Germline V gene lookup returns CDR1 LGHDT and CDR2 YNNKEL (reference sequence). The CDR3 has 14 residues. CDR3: CASTQGGSNQPQHF. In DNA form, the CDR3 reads TGTGCCAGCACCCAGGGGGGATCCAATCAGCCCCAGCATTTT.

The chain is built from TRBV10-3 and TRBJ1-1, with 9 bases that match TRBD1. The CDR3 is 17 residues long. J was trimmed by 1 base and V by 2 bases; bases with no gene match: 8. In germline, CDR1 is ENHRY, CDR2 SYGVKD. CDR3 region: CAISETTGGAGNTEAFF. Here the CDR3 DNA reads TGTGCCATCAGTGAGACAACAGGGGGCGCGGGGAACACTGAAGCTTTCTTT.

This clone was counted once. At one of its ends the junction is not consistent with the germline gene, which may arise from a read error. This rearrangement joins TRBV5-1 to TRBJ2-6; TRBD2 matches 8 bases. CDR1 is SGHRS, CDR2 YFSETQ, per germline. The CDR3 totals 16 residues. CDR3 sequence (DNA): TGCGCCCGCAGCTGCGGGCGGGGGGCGGGGGCCAACGTCCTGACTTTC. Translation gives CARSCGRGAGANVLTF.

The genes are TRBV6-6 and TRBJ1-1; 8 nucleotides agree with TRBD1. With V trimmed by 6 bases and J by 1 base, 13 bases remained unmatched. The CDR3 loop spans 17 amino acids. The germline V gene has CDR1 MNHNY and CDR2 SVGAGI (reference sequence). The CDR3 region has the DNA TGTGCCAGCAGCCGATGGACAGGGAATGGTTGGAACACTGAAGCTTTCTTT. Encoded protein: CASSRWTGNGWNTEAFF.

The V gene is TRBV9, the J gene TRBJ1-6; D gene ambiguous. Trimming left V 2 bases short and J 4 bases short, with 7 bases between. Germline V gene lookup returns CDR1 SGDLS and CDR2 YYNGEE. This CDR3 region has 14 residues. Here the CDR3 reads CASSVELYNSPLHF. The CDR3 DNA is TGTGCCAGCAGCGTGGAGTTGTATAATTCACCCCTCCACTTT.